Below are 7 T cell receptor beta chains sequenced from a single sample in a study of blood T cell repertoires in COVID-19 (dated by TCRdb to about 2020). The library was produced with the immunoSEQ multiplex PCR assay. The clones in this table, taken by TCRdb from immuneACCESS, are in-frame only. Not every clone is retained; where verified, under half of the shortfall comes from an unresolved V gene, and the cause of the rest is unknown. The sample contains 150,000 to 160,000 clones, approximately 86% of them found a single time. The ten largest account for over 0.55% of the sample. Sequences were obtained from peripheral blood. These receptors originate from a man aged 55 to 70 with COVID-19, enrolled during active disease.

This chain joins TRBV2 and TRBJ2-5; D remains ambiguous. The CDR3 covers 13 residues. Germline-derived CDR1 and CDR2 are SNHLY and FYNNEI. Trimming stripped 4 bases from V and 3 bases from J, with 9 bases between. CDR3 sequence reads: CASSGGLEETQYF. The CDR3 DNA follows: TGTGCCAGCAGTGGAGGTTTAGAAGAGACCCAGTACTTC.

V and J are TRBV21-1 and TRBJ1-1. TRBV21-1 is marked as a pseudogene. The CDR3 has 13 residues. The CDR3 coding sequence is TGTGCCAGCAGCTTAAGGGGACTAACTGAAGCTTTCTTT. This gives the protein CASSLRGLTEAFF.

The DNA of the CDR3 is TGCGCCAGCAGCTTGGGTGGTGCAGGAAGCGAAGCTTTCTTT. This gives the protein CASSLGGAGSEAFF. The V gene is TRBV5-1, the J gene TRBJ1-1, with unresolved D. The CDR3 is 14 amino acids. CDR1 is SGHRS, CDR2 YFSETQ, per germline. V was clipped by 0 bases and J by 8 bases, with 14 bases between them.

V and J are TRBV27 and TRBJ2-1, with D possibly being TRBD1 (5 bases). This CDR3 has 17 amino acids. The V gene lost 2 bases and the J gene lost 4 bases, with 18 bases spanning the gap. Per the germline V gene, CDR1 is MNHEY and CDR2 is SMNVEV (reference sequence). The CDR3 region has the DNA TGTGCCAGCAGTTTAGATGCAGGGCCCGTTTTTTACAATGAGCAGTTCTTC. This gives the protein CASSLDAGPVFYNEQFF.

CDR3 residues: CASSPFPGSYNSPLHF. The CDR3 DNA reads as TGTGCCAGCAGTCCTTTCCCCGGTTCCTATAATTCACCCCTCCACTTT. The chain is built from TRBV27 and TRBJ1-6; no clear D gene. There are 16 residues in the CDR3. The V end was cut by 5 bases, the J end by 1 base, with 12 bases between. The germline V gene encodes CDR1 MNHEY and CDR2 SMNVEV (reference sequence).

The rearrangement links TRBV6-4 to TRBJ2-7, with a tentative D call TRBD1 (6 bases). The length of the CDR3 is 16 residues. The V gene lost 5 bases and the J gene lost 2 bases, with 19 bases spanning the gap. The germline V gene encodes CDR1 MRHNA and CDR2 SNTAGT. CDR3 sequence reads: CASSNGQSRCPYEQYF. CDR3 DNA: TGTGCCAGCAGTAACGGACAGAGCCGGTGCCCCTACGAGCAGTACTTC.

In DNA, the CDR3 is TGTGCCAGCAGCGTGGGACAGGGGGAAGGCTATGGCTACACCTTC. Amino acids: CASSVGQGEGYGYTF. This chain uses TRBV9 with TRBJ1-2; 11 bases map to TRBD1. Germline CDR1 SGDLS, CDR2 YYNGEE. This CDR3 is 15 amino acids long. Trimming took 2 bases from V and 4 from J; bases not matched to a gene: 4.